This T cell receptor beta chain was obtained from a study of cytomegalovirus exposure and HLA in healthy donors. The CDR3 is 15 residues long. V trimming: 1 base; J trimming: 7 bases; junction bases outside the gene matches: 4. Germline CDR1 is SGHDT and CDR2 is YYEEEE. Primers included in the PCR were 60 Vbeta and 13 Jbeta primers. Sequencing was performed with immunoSEQ multiplex PCR; in TCRdb, only in-frame clones are kept and a portion is missing. The data show about 83,000 clones, roughly 75% seen once. The receptor's source is a man aged 60 to 69 in good health and CMV-seronegative. The gene calls are TRBV5-6 and TRBJ1-3, with 11 bases identical to TRBD1. Material: PBMCs. CDR3 coding DNA: TGTGCCAGCAGCTTGACCGGGACAGGGGGGAACACCATATATTTT. Encoded protein: CASSLTGTGGNTIYF.